This T cell receptor beta chain was recovered during a study of T cell changes during pregnancy in multiple sclerosis. Germline lookup yields CDR1 SQVTM and CDR2 ANQGSEA. V gave up 4 bases and J gave up 4 bases, with 13 bases separating them. The CDR3 is 13 amino acids. The repertoire was sequenced with immunoSEQ multiplex PCR; TCRdb's copy has only in-frame clones and lacks some. The data contain about 52,000 clones, more than 90% of them singletons. This sequence joins TRBV29-1 and TRBJ1-2; D possibly corresponds to TRBD1 (6 bases). Sequencing used CD4+ T cells from peripheral blood mononuclear cells, obtained before pregnancy. The TCR comes from a female donor with multiple sclerosis, enrolled in a pregnancy study. The CDR3 DNA sequence: TGCAGCGTTGGCGAAGGGGGTTTCTATGGCTACACCTTC. Residues: CSVGEGGFYGYTF. The full variable domain, in which reference TRBV29-1 and TRBJ1-2 provide the parts outside the CDR3, is SAVISQKPSRDICQRGTSLTIQCQVDSQVTMMFWYRQQPGQSLTLIATANQGSEATYESGFVIDKFPISRPNLTFSTLTVSNMSPEDSSIYLCSVGEGGFYGYTFGSGTRLTVV.